The sequence of this T cell receptor beta chain was determined in a study of blood T cell repertoires in COVID-19. Study summary: COVID-19 samples collected from the United States, Italy and Spain covered acute and convalescent phases. From T cells, B-cell-depleted T cells, or PBMCs came the material, which was cDNA or gDNA.

Original processing methods: By means of reference gene primer amplification, nucleated cell counts were estimated. Only in-frame clones appear in the TCRdb table, and some are missing; sequencing was by immunoSEQ multiplex PCR. D and trimming were read from the DNA, whereas the V and J calls and clone size are those reported in that table. The sample carries 65,000 to 70,000 clones, about four fifths recorded once. Unmatched junction bases numbered 9, after V lost 6 bases and J lost 6 bases. CDR3 length: 15 amino acids. The germline gives CDR1 MNHNY, CDR2 SVGAGI (reference sequence). The sample was peripheral blood. J is TRBJ1-5 and V is TRBV6-6; the match to TRBD1 covers 9 bases. This clonotype was sampled from a human donor in a cohort sampled during active COVID-19. The CDR3 DNA is TGTGCCAGCAGCGCCGAACAGGGGGCCGGTCAGCCCCAGCATTTT. This encodes CASSAEQGAGQPQHF.